This TCR beta chain was sequenced for a study of blood T cell repertoires in COVID-19. The germline CDR1 and CDR2 sequences are SQVTM and ANQGSEA. Trimming stripped 4 bases from V and 0 bases from J, with 11 bases between. CDR3 length equals 14 residues. Method: immunoSEQ multiplex PCR; TCRdb's copy keeps in-frame clones and lacks some. Of approximately 210,000 clones in the sample, about 85% were seen once. Sequencing input: peripheral blood. The chain is built from TRBV29-1 and TRBJ2-3; possibly TRBD2 for D (6 bases). This clonotype originated in a man aged 25-45 years with active or convalescent COVID-19. This chain's CDR3 is CSVARSGSTDTQYF. The CDR3, as DNA: TGCAGCGTTGCGAGGAGCGGGAGCACAGATACGCAGTATTTT.